This T cell receptor (beta chain) was recovered during a study of blood T cell repertoires in COVID-19. On the study more broadly: PBMCs, B-cell-depleted T cells, or T cells provided the cDNA or gDNA that made up the material.

Under the authors' procedure: For nucleated cells, counts were estimated from reference gene primer amplification. Assay used: immunoSEQ multiplex PCR; TCRdb lists only in-frame clones, some missing. For V, J and clone size, that table is used; D and trimming come from the DNA. The table includes around 320,000 clones, roughly 91% detected once. Sample: peripheral blood. This clonotype originated in a woman aged 30 to 39 with COVID-19, enrolled during active disease.

CDR3 DNA sequence: TGTGCCAGCTCACCGTCGACAGGACGCTCTGGAAACACCATATATTTT. It yields the protein CASSPSTGRSGNTIYF. This chain uses TRBV18 with TRBJ1-3; a weak D match, TRBD1 (6 bases). Deletions cut 3 bases from V and 0 bases from J, with 12 bases between. Germline CDR1 KGHSH, CDR2 LQKENI. This CDR3 has 16 amino acids.